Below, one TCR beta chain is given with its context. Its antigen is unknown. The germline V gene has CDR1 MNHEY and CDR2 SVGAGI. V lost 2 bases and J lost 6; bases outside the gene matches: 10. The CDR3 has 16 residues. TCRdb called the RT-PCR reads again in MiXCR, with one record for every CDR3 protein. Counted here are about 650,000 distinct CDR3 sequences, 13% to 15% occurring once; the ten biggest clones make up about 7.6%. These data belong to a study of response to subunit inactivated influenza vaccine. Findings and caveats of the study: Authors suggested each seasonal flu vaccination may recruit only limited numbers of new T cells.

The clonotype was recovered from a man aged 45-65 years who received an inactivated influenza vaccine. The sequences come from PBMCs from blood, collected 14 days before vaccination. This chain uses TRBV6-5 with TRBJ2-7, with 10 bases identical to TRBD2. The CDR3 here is CASSYGSGRGPIEQYF. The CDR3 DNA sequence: TGTGCCAGCAGTTACGGAAGCGGGAGGGGCCCCATCGAGCAGTACTTC.